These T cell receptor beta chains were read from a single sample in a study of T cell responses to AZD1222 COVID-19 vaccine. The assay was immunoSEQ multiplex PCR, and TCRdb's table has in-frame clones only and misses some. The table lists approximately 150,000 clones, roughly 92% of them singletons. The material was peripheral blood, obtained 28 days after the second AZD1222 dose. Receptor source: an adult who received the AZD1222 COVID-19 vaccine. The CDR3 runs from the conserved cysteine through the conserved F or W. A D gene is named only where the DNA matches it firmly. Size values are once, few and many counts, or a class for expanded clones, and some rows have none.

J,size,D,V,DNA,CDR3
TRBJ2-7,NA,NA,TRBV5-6,TGTGCCAGCAGCGTAAACAACATGTACCCCTACGAGCAGTACTTC,CASSVNNMYPYEQYF
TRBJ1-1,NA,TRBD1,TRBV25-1,TGTGCCAGCAGACAGGGGGGGTGGGACACTGAAGCTTTCTTT,CASRQGGWDTEAFF
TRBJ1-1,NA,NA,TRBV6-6,TGTGCCAGCAGTTACTCGCCAGGGGTCGGAAACACTGAAGCTTTCTTT,CASSYSPGVGNTEAFF
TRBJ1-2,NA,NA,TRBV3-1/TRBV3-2,TGTGCCAGCAGCCAAGATTTCGGGAAAAGGGGAAGGAGCTCCCCTGGCTACACCTTC,CASSQDFGKRGRSSPGYTF
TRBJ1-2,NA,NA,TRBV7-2,TGTGCCAGCAGCTTATTTGACCTGGGGGGGAATGGCTACACCTTC,CASSLFDLGGNGYTF
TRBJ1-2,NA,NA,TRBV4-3,TGCGCCAGCAGCCAAGACCCTCCGGGGTCCTTTAACTATGGCTACACCTTC,CASSQDPPGSFNYGYTF
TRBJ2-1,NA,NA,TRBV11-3,TGTGCCAGCAGCCTATCAGGAGTTCTCAGTGAGCAGTTCTTC,CASSLSGVLSEQFF
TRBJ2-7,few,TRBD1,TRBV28,TGTGCCAGCAGTTTACTCGCAGGGGGCGAGCAGTACTTC,CASSLLAGGEQYF
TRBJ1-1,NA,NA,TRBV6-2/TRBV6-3,TGTGCCAGCAGTAACGGGATCGTCACTGAAGCTTTCTTT,CASSNGIVTEAFF
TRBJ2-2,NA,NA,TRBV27,TGTGCCAGCAGTTTACCCATTGGATATCTTTCCGGGGAGCTGTTTTTT,CASSLPIGYLSGELFF
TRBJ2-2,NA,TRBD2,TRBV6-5,TGTGCCAGCAGGCGGGGACTAGGCGTTATGGGGGAGCTGTTTTTT,CASRRGLGVMGELFF
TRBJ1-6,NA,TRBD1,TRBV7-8,TGTGCCAGCAGCCGAGACAGGGGAAAGGAATCACCCCTCCACTTT,CASSRDRGKESPLHF
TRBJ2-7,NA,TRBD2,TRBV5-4,TGTGCCAGCAGCCAAACACCGGGGCCGTGGGGGGGCTCCTACGAGCAGTACTTC,CASSQTPGPWGGSYEQYF
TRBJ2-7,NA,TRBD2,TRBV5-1,TGCGCCAGCAGTTTTTCGGGCGGGAGGGCCTGGGAGCAGTACTTC,CASSFSGGRAWEQYF
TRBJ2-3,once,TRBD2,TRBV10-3,TGTGCCATCAGTGGACTAGCGGGGGGGATCACAGATACGCAGTATTTT,CAISGLAGGITDTQYF
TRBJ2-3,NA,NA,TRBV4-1,TGCGCCAGCAGCCAGGACAGTAGCACAGATACGCAGTATTTT,CASSQDSSTDTQYF
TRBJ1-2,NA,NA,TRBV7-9,TGTGCCAGCAGCTCCAATTACGGGACAAACAAAGCCTATGGCTACACCTTC,CASSSNYGTNKAYGYTF
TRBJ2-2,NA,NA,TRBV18,TGTGCCAGCTCACCCCTACAACAAAACACCGGGGAGCTGTTTTTT,CASSPLQQNTGELFF
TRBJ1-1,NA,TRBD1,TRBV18,TGTGCCAGCTCACCACCTGGGACAGCTAATGAAGCTTTCTTT,CASSPPGTANEAFF
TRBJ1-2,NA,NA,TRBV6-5,TGTGCCAGCATCTCCAGTGGCTATGGCTACACCTTC,CASISSGYGYTF
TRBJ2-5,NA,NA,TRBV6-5,TGTGCCAGCCTCAGGGGTTTTGGGGAGACCCAGTACTTC,CASLRGFGETQYF
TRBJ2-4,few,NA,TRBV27,TGTGCCAGCAGTTTCGGGACCCACGGCATTCAGTACTTC,CASSFGTHGIQYF
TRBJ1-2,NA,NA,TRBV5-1,TGCGCCAGCAGTAGCGGTCGGCTTCCCTCTTATGGCTACACCTTC,CASSSGRLPSYGYTF
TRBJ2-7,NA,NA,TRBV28,TGTGCCAGCAGTTGGCACACGACCTACGAGCAGTACTTC,CASSWHTTYEQYF
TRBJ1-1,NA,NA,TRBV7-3,TGTGCCAGCAGCTCGAGTGCAGGCCCTAGTTTCTTT,CASSSSAGPSFF
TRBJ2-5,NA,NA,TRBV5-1,TGCGCCAGCAGCTTCTGGCGGGACTCCCAAGAGACCCAGTACTTC,CASSFWRDSQETQYF
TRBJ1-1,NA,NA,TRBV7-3,TGTGCCAGCAACCCCGATCGGACCTGGGGCACTGAAGCTTTCTTT,CASNPDRTWGTEAFF